This T cell receptor (beta chain) is drawn from a study of control samples from healthy donors and cancer patients. Assay: immunoSEQ multiplex PCR; the TCRdb copy retains only in-frame clones and omits some. This repertoire shows 100,000 to 150,000 clones, around 90% found once; its top ten account for roughly 2.5%. The CDR3 is made up of 14 amino acids. CDR1 SEHNR and CDR2 FQNEAQ come from the germline V gene (reference sequence). V lost 2 bases and J lost 4, with 11 bases in between. This clone was detected once. The material sequenced was blood. The TCR was taken from a man between 35 and 55 years old in good health. This rearrangement joins TRBV7-9 to TRBJ1-2; D unclear. CDR3 coding DNA: TGTGCCAGCAGCTTAATGGGGTTGGGCTATGGCTACACCTTC. Amino acids: CASSLMGLGYGYTF.